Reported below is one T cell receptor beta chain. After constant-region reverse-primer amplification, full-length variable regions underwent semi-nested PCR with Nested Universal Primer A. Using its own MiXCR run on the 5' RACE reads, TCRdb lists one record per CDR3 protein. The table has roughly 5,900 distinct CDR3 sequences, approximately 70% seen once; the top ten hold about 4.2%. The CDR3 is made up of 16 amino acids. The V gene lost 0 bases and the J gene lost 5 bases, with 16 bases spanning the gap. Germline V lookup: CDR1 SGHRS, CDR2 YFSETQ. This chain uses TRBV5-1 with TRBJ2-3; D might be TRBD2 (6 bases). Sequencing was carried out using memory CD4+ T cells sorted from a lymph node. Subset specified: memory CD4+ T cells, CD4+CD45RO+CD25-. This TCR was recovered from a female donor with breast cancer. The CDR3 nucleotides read TGCGCCAGCAGCTTGGCCACCTGGGGGGATATAGATACGCAGTATTTT. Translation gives CASSLATWGDIDTQYF. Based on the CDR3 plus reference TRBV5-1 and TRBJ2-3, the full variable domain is KAGVTQTPRYLIKTRGQQVTLSCSPISGHRSVSWYQQTPGQGLQFLFEYFSETQRNKGNFPGRFSGRQFSNSRSEMNVSTLELGDSALYLCASSLATWGDIDTQYFGPGTRLTVL.